This T cell receptor beta chain was recovered during a study of T cell changes during pregnancy in multiple sclerosis. TCRdb keeps only in-frame clones here, not all; method: immunoSEQ multiplex PCR. The sample yields 40,000 or so clones, roughly nine tenths seen once. Germline CDR1 and CDR2: SGHAT and FQNNGV. This CDR3 spans 15 amino acids. V was pared by 5 bases and J by 6 bases, with 8 bases of the junction left unmatched. The receptor was derived from a female donor in good health, enrolled as a control in a pregnancy study. This rearrangement joins TRBV11-2 to TRBJ2-2; 8 positions match TRBD1. Sequencing used CD4+ T cells from peripheral blood mononuclear cells, obtained in the third trimester of pregnancy. CDR3 nucleotide sequence: TGTGCCAGCAGCCCCCGGACAGGGTCGGCCGGGGAGCTGTTTTTT. It codes for CASSPRTGSAGELFF.